Listed here are 13 T cell receptor beta chains from one sample, sequenced in a study of siplizumab effects on memory and regulatory T cells. TCRdb's copy holds only in-frame clones and misses some; the assay was immunoSEQ multiplex PCR. The sample yields 100,000 or so clones, approximately 92% seen once. Sequencing input: non-Treg CD4+ T cells sorted from blood. These TCRs come from a human donor in good health.

J is TRBJ1-6 and V is TRBV27; D possibly corresponds to TRBD1 (6 bases). CDR1 MNHEY and CDR2 SMNVEV come from the germline V gene (reference sequence). V was trimmed by 5 bases and J by 3 bases, leaving 8 bases between them. This CDR3 spans 14 amino acids. CDR3 sequence (DNA): TGTGCCAGCAGTCCGGACAGCTATAATTCACCCCTCCACTTT. Amino acids: CASSPDSYNSPLHF.

The chain couples TRBV5-4 to TRBJ1-2; D remains unclear. Germline CDR1 reads SGHNT; CDR2 reads YYREEE (reference sequence). The V end lost 3 bases, the J end lost 7 bases, and 13 bases lay between the germline ends. The CDR3 is 13 residues long. The CDR3 region is CASSSDGVIGYTF. DNA of the CDR3: TGTGCCAGCAGCTCGGACGGGGTTATTGGCTACACCTTC.

The chain couples TRBV6-4 to TRBJ2-1, with TRBD2 matching 10 bases. The CDR3 runs to 15 residues. The V segment lost 6 bases and the J segment 8 bases; nucleotides outside the gene matches: 10. Germline loops: CDR1 MRHNA, CDR2 SNTAGT. Here the CDR3 DNA reads TGTGCCAGCAGCAGCCTAGCGGGGGAGGTGGATGAGCAGTTCTTC. Protein sequence: CASSSLAGEVDEQFF.

The J gene is TRBJ2-5, the V gene TRBV10-3; 7 bases map to TRBD2. Looked up from germline, CDR1 is ENHRY and CDR2 is SYGVKD. There are 14 residues in the CDR3. V lost 3 bases and J lost 1; bases outside the gene matches: 2. DNA of the CDR3: TGTGCCATCAGTGACCTAGCGGCCCAAGAGACCCAGTACTTC. It encodes CAISDLAAQETQYF.

The J gene is TRBJ1-2, the V gene TRBV6-6; possibly TRBD1 for D (5 bases). V lost 11 bases to trimming and J lost 8 bases, with 15 bases between them. Germline V gene lookup returns CDR1 MNHNY and CDR2 SVGAGI (reference sequence). This CDR3 contains 11 residues. Written as DNA, the CDR3 is TGTGCCGTTACAGGAGTGGAGGGCTACACCTTC. This gives the protein CAVTGVEGYTF.

The chain combines TRBV2 with TRBJ2-1, with 9 bases aligning to TRBD2. Germline V gene data show CDR1 as SNHLY and CDR2 as FYNNEI. The CDR3 is made up of 16 amino acids. Trimming at V came to 6 bases and at J to 5 bases, leaving 11 bases not matched to a gene. The CDR3: CASRGNLAGTHNEQFF. DNA of the CDR3: TGTGCCAGCAGGGGGAACCTAGCGGGGACTCACAATGAGCAGTTCTTC.

The V call is TRBV19, the J call TRBJ1-2, with 7 bases that match TRBD1. This CDR3 has 14 residues. Germline CDR1 LNHDA, CDR2 SQIVND (reference sequence). The trim removed 7 bases at V and 3 bases at J, leaving 8 bases unmatched. CDR3 protein: CASTNPRGDYGYTF. DNA for the CDR3: TGTGCCAGTACCAATCCCAGGGGGGACTATGGCTACACCTTC.

This chain links TRBV28 with TRBJ2-3; D is uncertain. V dropped 4 bases and J dropped 2 bases, with 13 bases sitting between them. The CDR3 covers 15 residues. The germline V gene has CDR1 MDHEN and CDR2 SYDVKM. As DNA, the CDR3 is TGTGCCAGCAGTTCCCCGGCAGGTTACACAGATACGCAGTATTTT. It translates to CASSSPAGYTDTQYF.

The chain is built from TRBV9 and TRBJ2-3; D unresolved. V was trimmed by 2 bases and J by 2 bases, leaving 12 bases between them. CDR1 and CDR2 from the germline V gene are SGDLS and YYNGEE. This CDR3 contains 15 residues. DNA for the CDR3: TGTGCCAGCAGCGTGTGGGAAGGTTCCACAGATACGCAGTATTTT. Translated: CASSVWEGSTDTQYF.

This chain joins TRBV5-4 and TRBJ2-7, with a possible D match to TRBD1 (6 bases). The CDR3 sequence is 19 residues long. Trimming removed 5 bases from V and 7 bases from J, with 34 bases in between. Germline loops: CDR1 SGHNT, CDR2 YYREEE (reference sequence). This CDR3 reads CASRLGGGQPYGKVAEQYF. For the CDR3, the DNA is TGTGCCAGCAGACTTGGGGGTGGACAGCCCTACGGGAAAGTCGCAGAGCAGTACTTC.

The J gene is TRBJ2-1, the V gene TRBV5-1; either TRBD1 or TRBD2 may fit D (5 bases each). Germline CDR1 and CDR2: SGHRS and YFSETQ. The CDR3 has 15 residues. V was pared by 5 bases and J by 6 bases, with 18 bases between. The CDR3 DNA is TGCGCCAGCAGTTTACTTGTGGCAGGGAGCAATGAGCAGTTCTTC. Translating it yields CASSLLVAGSNEQFF. Based on the CDR3 plus reference TRBV5-1 and TRBJ2-1, the full variable domain is KAGVTQTPRYLIKTRGQQVTLSCSPISGHRSVSWYQQTPGQGLQFLFEYFSETQRNKGNFPGRFSGRQFSNSRSEMNVSTLELGDSALYLCASSLLVAGSNEQFFGPGTRLTVL.

The chain has TRBV5-1 and TRBJ2-3, with TRBD1 matching 9 bases. Germline loops: CDR1 SGHRS, CDR2 YFSETQ. V gave up 3 bases and J gave up 3 bases; unmatched junction bases: 5. The CDR3 runs 15 residues. CDR3 in DNA: TGCGCCAGCAGCTCGGACAGGGGTATGACAGATACGCAGTATTTT. It is translated as CASSSDRGMTDTQYF.

The chain is built from TRBV6-1 and TRBJ2-7; 7 bases fit TRBD1. This CDR3 is 14 amino acids long. CDR1 is MNHNS, CDR2 SASEGT, per germline. After removal of 8 bases from V and 1 base from J, the junction contained 8 bases not matched to a gene. CDR3 bases: TGTGCCAGCGATATACAGACAGGGTCCTACGAGCAGTACTTC. Its translation: CASDIQTGSYEQYF.